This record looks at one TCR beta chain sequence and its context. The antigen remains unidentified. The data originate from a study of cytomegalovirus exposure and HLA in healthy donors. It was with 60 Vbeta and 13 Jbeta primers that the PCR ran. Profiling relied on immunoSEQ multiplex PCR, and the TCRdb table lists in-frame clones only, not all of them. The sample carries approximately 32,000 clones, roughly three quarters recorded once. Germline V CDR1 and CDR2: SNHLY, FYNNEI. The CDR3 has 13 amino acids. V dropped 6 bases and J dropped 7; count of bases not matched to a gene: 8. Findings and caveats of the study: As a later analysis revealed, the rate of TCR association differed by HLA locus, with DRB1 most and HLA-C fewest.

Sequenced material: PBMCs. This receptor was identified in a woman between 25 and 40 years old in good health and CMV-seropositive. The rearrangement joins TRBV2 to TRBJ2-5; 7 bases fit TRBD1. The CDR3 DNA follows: TGTGCCAGCAGGGAGGACAGGTTAGGGACCCAGTACTTC. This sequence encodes CASREDRLGTQYF.